This TCR beta chain was identified in a study of OX40 agonist ivuxolimab in advanced cancers. Turning to the study itself: Dose-escalation patients were diagnosed with hepatocellular carcinoma, melanoma, renal cell cancer or head and neck cancer. The dose-escalation cohort was approximately 84% male, with a mean age of about 58 years, ranging about 23 to 90.

Sampling times: baseline, cycle 4 day 1, cycle 7 day 1. The germline gives CDR1 SQVTM, CDR2 ANQGSEA. The CDR3 extends over 14 amino acids. Sequenced by immunoSEQ multiplex PCR; TCRdb stores in-frame clones only, minus some. Of 25,000 to 35,000 clones detected, approximately 88% appear once; the ten largest clones hold over 15%. The source was CD4+ or CD8+ T cells sorted from blood, collected in a trial of the OX40 agonist ivuxolimab. The V and J genes are TRBV29-1 and TRBJ2-1; D may be TRBD1 (6 bases). This TCR derives from an adult with an advanced solid tumor such as melanoma, head and neck, liver or kidney cancer. CDR3 sequence reads: CTVSVRTDYNEQFF. CDR3 DNA sequence: TGCACCGTCTCGGTTCGGACAGACTACAATGAGCAGTTCTTC.